These 25 T cell receptor beta chains originate from one sample sequenced in a study of blood T cell repertoires in COVID-19. Some clones are missing from TCRdb's copy, which holds only in-frame ones; the method was immunoSEQ multiplex PCR. The sample carries around 70,000 clones, around 84% recorded once. Sequenced input: peripheral blood. The receptors were gathered from a man in his forties or fifties with acute or convalescent COVID-19.

This clone was seen more than once but under ten times. The chain employs TRBV2 and TRBJ1-6; possibly TRBD1 for D (5 bases). The germline V gene has CDR1 SNHLY and CDR2 FYNNEI. Trimming stripped 3 bases from V and 7 bases from J, with 10 bases between. The CDR3 totals 14 residues. Here the CDR3 reads CASSDQGINSPLHF. The CDR3 nucleotides read TGTGCCAGCAGTGACCAGGGAATAAATTCACCCCTCCACTTT.

This chain uses TRBV5-1 with TRBJ1-2; a weak D match, TRBD1 (5 bases). The CDR3 is 13 amino acids. Germline-derived CDR1 and CDR2 are SGHRS and YFSETQ. The V and J ends lost 3 bases and 6 bases respectively, with 12 bases between them. The CDR3 DNA reads as TGCGCCAGCAGCTACGGTGCAGGGAATGGCTACACCTTC. It encodes CASSYGAGNGYTF. The variable domain in full, completed from reference TRBV5-1 and TRBJ1-2, reads KAGVTQTPRYLIKTRGQQVTLSCSPISGHRSVSWYQQTPGQGLQFLFEYFSETQRNKGNFPGRFSGRQFSNSRSEMNVSTLELGDSALYLCASSYGAGNGYTFGSGTRLTVV.

The chain uses TRBV10-3 and TRBJ2-7; 10 bases fit TRBD1. Germline V gene sequence: CDR1 ENHRY, CDR2 SYGVKD. This CDR3 has 14 residues. V was pared by 6 bases and J by 5 bases, with 7 bases of the junction left unmatched. The CDR3, as DNA: TGTGCCATCAGAGCCGGGACAGGGGTTAACGAGCAGTACTTC. Its protein product is CAIRAGTGVNEQYF.

This clone is a singleton in its sample. The chain uses TRBV19 and TRBJ1-2; D not resolved. Per the germline V gene, CDR1 is LNHDA and CDR2 is SQIVND (reference sequence). This CDR3 has 13 amino acids. V gave up 6 bases and J gave up 2 bases, with 10 bases separating them. The DNA of the CDR3 is TGTGCCAGTAGGGGTGGGCAGAACTATGGCTACACCTTC. Residues: CASRGGQNYGYTF.

The chain links TRBV5-1 to TRBJ1-3, with a tentative D call TRBD1 (5 bases). The CDR3 extends over 13 amino acids. The ends were cut back, 4 bases at V and 2 bases at J, with 7 bases in the middle. The V gene's germline CDR1 is SGHRS and CDR2 YFSETQ. CDR3 residues: CASSRQTGNTIYF. Written as DNA, the CDR3 is TGCGCCAGCAGCCGACAGACTGGAAACACCATATATTTT.

This clone was counted only a few times. V and J are TRBV5-1 and TRBJ1-4; 7 bases match TRBD1. Germline CDR1 is SGHRS and CDR2 is YFSETQ. Germline trimming cut 3 bases from V and 4 bases from J; bases unmatched to any gene: 3. The CDR3 sequence is 14 residues long. The CDR3 sequence is CASSSQGLNEKLFF. The CDR3 nucleotides are TGCGCCAGCAGCTCACAGGGGCTTAATGAAAAACTGTTTTTT.

V gene TRBV7-3 combines with J gene TRBJ2-6; D is perhaps TRBD1 (5 bases). The germline gives CDR1 SGHTA, CDR2 FQGTGA. V lost 5 bases, J lost 4 bases, and 12 bases lay in between. The CDR3 is 15 residues long. The CDR3 nucleotides read TGTGCCAGCAGCACGCAGGGTTCCGGGGCCAACGTCCTGACTTTC. Residues: CASSTQGSGANVLTF.

The rearrangement uses TRBV7-3 and TRBJ2-2; 7 positions agree with TRBD1. The CDR3 has 15 residues. Per the germline V gene, CDR1 is SGHTA and CDR2 is FQGTGA. V lost 5 bases and J lost 2; bases outside the gene matches: 5. The CDR3 here is CASSPNRGNTGELFF. CDR3 coding DNA: TGTGCCAGCAGCCCCAACAGGGGTAACACCGGGGAGCTGTTTTTT.

This sequence joins TRBV11-3 and TRBJ2-1; 7 bases are a match to TRBD2. Germline CDR1 and CDR2: SGHNT and YENEEA. V lost 5 bases and J lost 1; bases outside the gene matches: 8. The CDR3 sequence is 16 residues long. The CDR3: CASSPSAGMSYNEQFF. CDR3 nucleotide sequence: TGTGCCAGCAGCCCGTCAGCGGGAATGTCCTACAATGAGCAGTTCTTC.

This clone was observed once. The chain couples TRBV7-2 to TRBJ2-2; D ambiguous. Between the trimmed V and J ends, which lost 5 bases and 6 bases, there was a span of 10 bases. Germline V gene sequence: CDR1 SGHTA, CDR2 FQGNSA. The CDR3 sequence is 13 residues long. CDR3 in amino acids: CASSLVKSGELFF. The DNA of the CDR3 is TGTGCCAGCAGCCTCGTTAAATCCGGGGAGCTGTTTTTT.

V and J are TRBV2 and TRBJ1-3; weak D call: TRBD1 (5 bases). Germline V gives CDR1 SNHLY, CDR2 FYNNEI. Trimming took off 4 bases at V and 3 bases at J, with 7 bases between the two ends. The CDR3 length is 13 residues. The CDR3 protein is CASSVDIGNTIYF. CDR3 in DNA: TGTGCCAGCAGTGTGGACATTGGAAACACCATATATTTT. Drawing the rest from reference TRBV2 and TRBJ1-3, the complete variable domain is EPEVTQTPSHQVTQMGQEVILRCVPISNHLYFYWYRQILGQKVEFLVSFYNNEISEKSEIFDDQFSVERPDGSNFTLKIRSTKLEDSAMYFCASSVDIGNTIYFGEGSWLTVV.

This clone was observed a single time. The rearrangement joins TRBV15 to TRBJ1-2; the match to TRBD1 covers 8 bases. Germline-derived CDR1 and CDR2 are LNHNV and YYDKDF (reference sequence). The junction had 9 bases not matched to a gene; V was cut back by 5 bases and J by 4 bases. The CDR3 has 15 amino acids. This chain's CDR3 is CATSETGANSYGYTF. The CDR3 nucleotides are TGTGCCACCAGCGAGACAGGGGCGAATTCCTATGGCTACACCTTC.

This chain uses TRBV11-3 with TRBJ2-1, with 9 bases fitting TRBD2. Trimming at V came to 3 bases and at J to 6 bases, leaving 15 bases not matched to a gene. Germline CDR1 and CDR2: SGHNT and YENEEA. The CDR3 runs to 18 residues. CDR3 sequence reads: CASSLTRNSGGSGNEQFF. CDR3 nucleotide sequence: TGTGCCAGCAGCTTGACCCGTAATAGCGGGGGAAGTGGCAATGAGCAGTTCTTC. The complete variable domain, with remaining parts taken from reference TRBV11-3 and TRBJ2-1, reads EAGVVQSPRYKIIEKKQPVAFWCNPISGHNTLYWYLQNLGQGPELLIRYENEEAVDDSQLPKDRFSAERLKGVDSTLKIQPAELGDSAVYLCASSLTRNSGGSGNEQFFGPGTRLTVL.

The gene calls are TRBV30 and TRBJ1-5, with 10 bases fitting TRBD1. This CDR3 has 13 amino acids. Germline CDR1 and CDR2: GTSNPN and SVGIG (reference sequence). Trimming at V came to 2 bases and at J to 6 bases, leaving 1 base not matched to a gene. The CDR3 coding sequence is TGTGCCTGGAGTAGGACAGGGGGTCAGCCCCAGCATTTT. Translating gives CAWSRTGGQPQHF.

The rearrangement joins TRBV20-1 to TRBJ2-7; D is undetermined. Trimming cost V 6 bases and J 0 bases, with 6 bases left between them. CDR3 length equals 11 residues. Germline CDR1 reads DFQATT; CDR2 reads SNEGSKA (reference sequence). The DNA for the CDR3 is TGCAGTGCCCTAAACTCCTACGAGCAGTACTTC. This encodes CSALNSYEQYF.

The gene calls are TRBV7-9 and TRBJ1-2; D gene ambiguous. V was pared by 5 bases and J by 7 bases, with 11 bases between. This CDR3 is built from 12 residues. Per the germline V gene, CDR1 is SEHNR and CDR2 is FQNEAQ (reference sequence). The CDR3 coding sequence is TGTGCCAGCAGCCCCCCCGGGTCTGGCTACACCTTC. This sequence encodes CASSPPGSGYTF.

The chain recombines TRBV29-1 with TRBJ1-1; D remains unclear. The CDR3 sequence is 11 residues long. V was shortened by 5 bases and J by 5 bases, with 9 bases between the two germline ends. The germline V gene has CDR1 SQVTM and CDR2 ANQGSEA. The CDR3 DNA follows: TGCAGCGTTACCCTATGGACTGAAGCTTTCTTT. This translates into CSVTLWTEAFF.

The genes are TRBV19 and TRBJ2-5, with D tentatively TRBD2 (5 bases). Germline loops: CDR1 LNHDA, CDR2 SQIVND (reference sequence). V dropped 4 bases and J dropped 3 bases, with 9 bases sitting between them. CDR3 length: 13 amino acids. Here the CDR3 DNA reads TGTGCCAGTAGTACATCGGGGAAAGAGACCCAGTACTTC. It codes for CASSTSGKETQYF.

The CDR3 coding sequence is TGTGCCAGTAGTATCGTAGCGGGAGGTAGCGAGCAGTACTTC. It yields the protein CASSIVAGGSEQYF. J is TRBJ2-7 and V is TRBV19; 10 nucleotides line up with TRBD2. Trimming took 3 bases from V and 6 from J; bases not matched to a gene: 5. The CDR3 consists of 14 residues. The germline CDR1 and CDR2 sequences are LNHDA and SQIVND (reference sequence).

V gene TRBV21-1 combines with J gene TRBJ1-2; the D call in the table, TRBD1, was not verified against the DNA. TRBV21-1 corresponds to a pseudogene. The length of the CDR3 is 16 residues. The CDR3 spells CASSNTGTSRHYGYTF. Here the CDR3 DNA reads TGTGCCAGCAGCAATACCGGGACATCCAGACACTATGGCTACACCTTC.

The V gene is TRBV15, the J gene TRBJ1-2; 7 positions agree with TRBD1. Losses at the gene ends were 6 bases for V and 7 bases for J; bases not matched to a gene: 14. CDR3 length: 15 residues. Germline lookup yields CDR1 LNHNV and CDR2 YYDKDF (reference sequence). The CDR3 sequence: CATRDRRDSRPGYTF. The CDR3 nucleotides are TGTGCCACCAGAGATCGCCGGGACAGCCGACCTGGCTACACCTTC.

Comments on this clone: Different DNA sequences within this sample yield the same CDR3. This chain connects TRBV20-1 to TRBJ2-7; tentatively, D is TRBD1 (5 bases). Deletions cut 3 bases from V and 5 bases from J, with 8 bases between. The CDR3 totals 11 residues. Germline V gene data show CDR1 as DFQATT and CDR2 as SNEGSKA (reference sequence). The CDR3: CSASSGHEQYF. CDR3 nucleotide sequence: TGCAGTGCTAGCTCAGGGCACGAGCAGTACTTC.

The gene calls are TRBV10-3 and TRBJ2-3, with 10 positions matching TRBD1. Trimming cost V 4 bases and J 4 bases; bases outside gene matches: 17. The V gene's germline CDR1 is ENHRY and CDR2 SYGVKD. This CDR3 is 19 amino acids long. CDR3 sequence (DNA): TGTGCCATCAGTGCCCGACAGGGGGCATCGCCCGCCGGGGCAGATACGCAGTATTTT. Encoded protein: CAISARQGASPAGADTQYF.

The rearrangement joins TRBV27 to TRBJ1-2; a weak D match, TRBD1 (5 bases). The V and J ends lost 2 bases and 5 bases respectively, with 12 bases between them. Per the germline V gene, CDR1 is MNHEY and CDR2 is SMNVEV (reference sequence). CDR3 size: 14 residues. The CDR3 loop reads CASSLGQGRYGYTF. The CDR3 DNA reads as TGTGCCAGCAGTTTAGGGCAGGGTCGATATGGCTACACCTTC.

J is TRBJ2-7 and V is TRBV5-1; 9 positions agree with TRBD1. Trimming cost V 3 bases and J 6 bases; bases outside gene matches: 7. The V gene's germline CDR1 is SGHRS and CDR2 YFSETQ. This CDR3 region has 14 residues. The CDR3 nucleotides read TGCGCCAGCAGCTCTGACAGGGGGGATGGCGAGCAGTACTTC. This gives the protein CASSSDRGDGEQYF.